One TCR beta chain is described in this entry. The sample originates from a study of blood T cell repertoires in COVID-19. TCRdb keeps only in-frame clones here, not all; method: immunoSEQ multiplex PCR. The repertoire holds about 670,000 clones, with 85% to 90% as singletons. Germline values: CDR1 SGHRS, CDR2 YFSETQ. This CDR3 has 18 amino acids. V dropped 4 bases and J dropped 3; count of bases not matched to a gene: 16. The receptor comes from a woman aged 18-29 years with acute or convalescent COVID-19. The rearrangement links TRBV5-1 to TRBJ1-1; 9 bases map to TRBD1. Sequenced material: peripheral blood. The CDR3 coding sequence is TGCGCCAGCAGCAGCACAGGGGGCGCGAGTTTTTTTCACACTGAAGCTTTCTTT. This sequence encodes CASSSTGGASFFHTEAFF.